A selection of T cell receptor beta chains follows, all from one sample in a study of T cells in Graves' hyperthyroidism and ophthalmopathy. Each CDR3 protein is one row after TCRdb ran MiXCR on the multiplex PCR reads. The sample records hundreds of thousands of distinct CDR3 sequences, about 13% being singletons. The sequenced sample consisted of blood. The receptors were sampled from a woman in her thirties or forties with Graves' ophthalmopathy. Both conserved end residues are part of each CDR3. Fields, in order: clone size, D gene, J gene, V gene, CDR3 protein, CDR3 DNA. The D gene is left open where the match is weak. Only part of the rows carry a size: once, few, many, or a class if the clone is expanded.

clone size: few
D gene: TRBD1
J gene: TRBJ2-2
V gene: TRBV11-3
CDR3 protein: CASSPPPGTGRHTGELFF
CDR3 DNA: TGTGCCAGCAGCCCCCCGCCCGGGACAGGAAGACACACCGGGGAGCTGTTTTTT

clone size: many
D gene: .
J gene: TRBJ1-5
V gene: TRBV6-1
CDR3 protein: CASSSGHSNQPQHF
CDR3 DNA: TGTGCCAGCAGCTCCGGACATAGCAATCAGCCCCAGCATTTT

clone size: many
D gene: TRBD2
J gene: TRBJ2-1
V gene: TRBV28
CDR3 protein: CASQKLAGSSYNEQFF
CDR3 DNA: TGTGCCAGCCAAAAACTAGCGGGAAGCTCCTACAATGAGCAGTTCTTC

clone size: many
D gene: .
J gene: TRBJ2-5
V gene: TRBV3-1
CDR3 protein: CASSQISRPDQETQYF
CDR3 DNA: TGTGCCAGCAGCCAAATTTCACGGCCGGACCAAGAGACCCAGTACTTC

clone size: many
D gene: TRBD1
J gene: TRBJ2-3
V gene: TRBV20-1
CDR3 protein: CSALRQGVDTQYF
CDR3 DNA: TGCAGTGCTCTTAGACAGGGGGTTGATACGCAGTATTTT

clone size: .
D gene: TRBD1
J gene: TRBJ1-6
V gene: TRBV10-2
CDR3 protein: CASSDFGQGVDNSPLHF
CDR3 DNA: TGCGCCAGCAGTGACTTCGGACAGGGAGTAGATAATTCACCCCTCCACTTT

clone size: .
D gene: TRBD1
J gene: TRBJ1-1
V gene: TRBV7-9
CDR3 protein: CASSQAKGTGGEAFF
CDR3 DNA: TGTGCCAGCAGCCAAGCAAAGGGGACAGGGGGTGAAGCTTTCTTT

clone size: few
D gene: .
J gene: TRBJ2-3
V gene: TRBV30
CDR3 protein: CAWNRLSTDTQYF
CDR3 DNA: TGTGCCTGGAATCGCCTTAGCACAGATACGCAGTATTTT

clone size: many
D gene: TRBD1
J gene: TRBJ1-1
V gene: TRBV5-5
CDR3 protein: CASSSTQGGDTEAFF
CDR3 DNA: TGTGCCAGCAGCTCAACCCAGGGGGGTGACACTGAAGCTTTCTTT

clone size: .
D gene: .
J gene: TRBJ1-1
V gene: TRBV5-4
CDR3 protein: CASSFYSYTEAFF
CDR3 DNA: TGTGCCAGCAGCTTTTATAGTTACACTGAAGCTTTCTTT

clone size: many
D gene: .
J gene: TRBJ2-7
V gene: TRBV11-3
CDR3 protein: CASSPFVDGEQYF
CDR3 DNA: TGTGCCAGCAGCCCATTTGTGGACGGCGAGCAGTACTTC

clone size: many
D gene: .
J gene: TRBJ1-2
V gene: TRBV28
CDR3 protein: CASSRAPYGYTF
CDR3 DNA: TGTGCCAGCAGCAGGGCCCCCTATGGCTACACCTTC

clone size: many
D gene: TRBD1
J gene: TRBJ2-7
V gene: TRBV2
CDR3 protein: CASSLDRGHEQYF
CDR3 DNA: TGTGCCAGCAGTTTAGACAGGGGGCACGAGCAGTACTTC

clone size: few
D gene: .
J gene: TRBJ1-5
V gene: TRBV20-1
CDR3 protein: CSARYSNQPQHF
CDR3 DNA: TGCAGTGCTCGCTATAGCAATCAGCCCCAGCATTTT